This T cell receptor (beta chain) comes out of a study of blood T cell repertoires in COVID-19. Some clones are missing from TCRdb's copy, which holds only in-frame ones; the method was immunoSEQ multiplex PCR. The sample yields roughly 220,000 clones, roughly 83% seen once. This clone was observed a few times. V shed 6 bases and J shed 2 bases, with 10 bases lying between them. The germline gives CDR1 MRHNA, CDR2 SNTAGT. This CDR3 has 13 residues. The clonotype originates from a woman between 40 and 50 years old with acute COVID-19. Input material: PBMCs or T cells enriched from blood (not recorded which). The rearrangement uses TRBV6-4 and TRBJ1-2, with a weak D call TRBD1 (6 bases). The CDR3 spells CASSRTANYGYTF. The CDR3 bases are TGTGCCAGCAGCCGGACAGCCAACTATGGCTACACCTTC.